This TCR beta chain was identified in a study of PD-L1 blockade in urothelial cancer. Generated by immunoSEQ multiplex PCR, the TCRdb table keeps only in-frame clones and is missing some. The sample consists of 100,000 or so clones, about 90% of them appearing once. CDR1 SGHDT and CDR2 YYEEEE come from the germline V gene. This CDR3 has 15 amino acids. Trimming removed 5 bases from V and 0 bases from J, with 11 bases in between. Sample contribution per patient ranged from 1 to 8, covering pretreatment and on-treatment. The receptor's source is a woman aged 80 or over with urothelial cancer. This chain joins TRBV5-6 and TRBJ1-4, with D possibly matching TRBD1 (5 bases). The source was PBMCs, collected around atezolizumab (anti-PD-L1) treatment. The DNA for the CDR3 is TGTGCCAGCAGTCTTGGGGCAGCAACTAATGAAAAACTGTTTTTT. Amino acid sequence: CASSLGAATNEKLFF.